This T cell receptor beta chain appears in the sequencing data of a study of blood T cell repertoires in COVID-19. Study-level background: The United States, Italy and Spain were the sources of the acute and convalescent COVID-19 samples. PBMCs, B-cell-depleted T cells, or T cells provided the cDNA or gDNA that made up the material.

CDR3 size: 18 residues. J was trimmed by 5 bases and V by 4 bases; bases with no gene match: 17. The germline V gene encodes CDR1 SGHRS and CDR2 YFSETQ. In Seattle, patients joined the study during active infection and were tracked longitudinally. Methods used by the authors: Amplification with reference gene primers provided the estimates of nucleated cell counts. Sequenced by immunoSEQ multiplex PCR; TCRdb stores in-frame clones only, minus some. V, J and clone size reflect that table, while D and trimming were determined from the DNA. This sample has 250,000 to 400,000 clones, with 85% to 90% found just once.

The source material was peripheral blood. This chain joins TRBV5-1 and TRBJ2-7, with 11 bases aligning to TRBD2. This sequence originates from a woman aged 25 to 39 with COVID-19, enrolled during active disease. In nucleotides, the CDR3 is TGCGCCAGCAGCCCCCGCGGACTAGCGGGCGGTTGGGTTGACGAGCAGTACTTC. Translated: CASSPRGLAGGWVDEQYF.